This T cell receptor beta chain emerged from a study of brain T cells in children with intractable seizures (dated by TCRdb to 2020 to 2022). Regarding the complete study: Resected brain tissue from 53 pediatric epilepsy surgery cases was initially screened for immune gene transcripts with a NanoString immunology panel. Among the 12 selected surgery cases, eight also had pre-surgery blood sequenced, leaving four with brain tissue only.

The immunoSEQ assay was used to generate TCR beta chain sequences from genomic DNA. On the authors' methods: CDR3 sequences not starting with the conserved framework cysteine at position 104 were manually removed. To get clonality, the normalized Shannon's Diversity Index was subtracted from one, giving values from 0 (maximal diversity) to 1 (oligoclonal). Differences in the frequency of the same CDR3 between samples, such as brain versus blood, were assessed with chi-squared comparison-of-proportions tests. Public clonotypes were identified through searches of immuneACCESS, and similarity to known antiviral clonotypes was evaluated with the VDJdb browser. Imported from immuneACCESS, the table was reduced by TCRdb to in-frame sequences with V and J called. These copies leave out some clones; in studies compared against another copy, an unresolved V gene accounts for under half, and the cause of the remainder is not known. The DNA gave D and trimming, while V, J and clone size come from that table. The table for this sample lists fewer than 150,000 clones; 85% to 95% of them were counted only once. The ten biggest clones cover 3.8% of the sample.

On the study overall, not on this receptor specifically: Sequencing depth differed between pre- and post-surgery blood, so clones missing from the pre-surgery sample may reflect undersampling. Viral specificity was inferred only from CDR3 sequence similarity, and patients' HCMV serostatus was unknown.

What this sample's time point label stands for: resected brain tissue, or blood drawn just prior to surgery. Surgery cases with the highest brain T cell transcript signatures were selected for TCR beta chain sequencing of brain tissue and, where available, blood. Prior to surgery, the patients had been treated with at least one anti-epileptic drug. The TCR-sequenced patients were children whose drug-resistant epilepsy was caused by tuberous sclerosis complex, focal cortical dysplasia, Rasmussen encephalitis or hemimegalencephaly. The blood samples were collected right before the epilepsy surgery. The Monarch genomic DNA purification kit was used to extract bulk genomic DNA from unsorted brain tissue and whole blood. About this clone: There is no known antigen for this receptor. No base qualities exist here, and no much larger clone lies one base off it.

The origin of this receptor is a boy in the first two years of life with hemimegalencephaly and intractable seizures. Here the sequenced sample was peripheral blood, taken at surgery.

The DNA sequence follows: TGTGCCAGCAGTTACGGGGGGCCCCCGGGGTTTGAGACCCAGTACTTC. It encodes CASSYGGPPGFETQYF. The V and J segments used are TRBV2 and TRBJ2-5; TRBD2 is a weak D gene call, 7 bases matching. The V end loses 5 bases and the J end loses 5 bases, and a stretch of 21 bases separates them. CDR1 and CDR2 were assigned from the germline V gene as SNHLY and FYNNEI. Reading from cysteine to phenylalanine, the CDR3 counts 16 amino acids. Only the CDR3 part of the read is kept: 48 bases, read in frame from the first base.